This T cell receptor (beta chain) was profiled in a study of blood T cell repertoires in COVID-19. In the study overall: Acute-phase and convalescent COVID-19 samples originated in the United States, Italy and Spain. The analysed material was cDNA or gDNA that came from T cells, B-cell-depleted T cells, or PBMCs.

With 4 bases clipped from V and 0 bases from J, the junction kept 3 bases outside the gene matches. CDR1 and CDR2 from the germline V gene are SGHVS and FQNEAQ. This CDR3 comprises 15 residues. The authors' processing: Estimation of nucleated cell counts was performed using reference gene primer amplification. This table comes from immunoSEQ multiplex PCR, and its TCRdb copy is limited to in-frame clones, with some not included. V and J calls and clone size follow that table, whereas D and trimming were derived from the DNA. The data show some 74,000 clones, approximately 80% seen once. This clone appeared a few times.

The chain uses TRBV7-8 and TRBJ1-3, with TRBD1 identical over 7 bases. The sequenced sample was peripheral blood. The sequence was obtained from a woman aged 50 to 60 with acute or convalescent COVID-19. CDR3 in amino acids: CASSSGTASGNTIYF. For the CDR3, the DNA is TGTGCCAGCAGCTCCGGGACAGCCTCTGGAAACACCATATATTTT.